This T cell receptor (beta chain) originates from a study of cytomegalovirus exposure and HLA in healthy donors. Looking at the study overall: Around 85 million unique TCR sequences came from HLA-typed donors in an early release. Most genotyped donors, roughly 83% of about 360, had Caucasian-associated genetic ancestry.

Study-wide points: Cytomegalovirus status, reportedly, was diagnosed with high specificity and sensitivity by the classifier.

Comments on this clone: Its specificity is unknown.

Vbeta (60) and Jbeta (13) primers were used in the PCR. Profiling relied on immunoSEQ multiplex PCR, and the TCRdb table lists in-frame clones only, not all of them. The sample contains some 270,000 clones, roughly 91% of which appear only once. V was clipped by 3 bases and J by 1 base; unmatched bases: 3. CDR3 length: 15 amino acids. Germline loops: CDR1 SGDLS, CDR2 YYNGEE. What was sequenced was PBMCs. The genes are TRBV9 and TRBJ1-4; the match to TRBD1 covers 7 bases. The source is a girl aged 2-15 years in good health and CMV-seronegative. The CDR3 here is CASSDGDRTNEKLFF. The CDR3 DNA reads as TGTGCCAGCAGCGACGGGGACAGAACTAATGAAAAACTGTTTTTT. Supplemented by reference TRBV9 and TRBJ1-4, the full variable domain reads DSGVTQTPKHLITATGQRVTLRCSPRSGDLSVYWYQQSLDQGLQFLIQYYNGEERAKGNILERFSAQQFPDLHSELNLSSLELGDSALYFCASSDGDRTNEKLFFGSGTQLSVL.